Listed here are 18 T cell receptor beta chains from one sample, sequenced in a study of T-cell reconstitution after alpha-beta-depleted transplantation in children. Preparing the TCRbeta library involved the use of unique molecular identifiers. TCRdb reanalysed the PCR reads using MiXCR and keeps one entry per CDR3 protein. The repertoire consists of about 640,000 distinct CDR3 sequences, with around a sixth occurring once and the leading ten covering around 0.96%. The sequenced sample was PBMCs from the stem cell graft donor, obtained from the stem cell graft. The receptors shown here come from a human donor who donated a stem cell graft to a child with acute myeloid leukemia.

This clonotype was recorded a few times. The J gene is TRBJ2-1, the V gene TRBV20-1, with 13 bases matching TRBD2. The V segment lost 2 bases and the J segment 4 bases; nucleotides outside the gene matches: 8. The CDR3 spans 17 residues. Germline lookup yields CDR1 DFQATT and CDR2 SNEGSKA (reference sequence). CDR3 protein: CSARPLKGLAGYNEQFF. CDR3 nucleotides: TGCAGTGCTAGACCTCTTAAGGGACTAGCGGGGTACAATGAGCAGTTCTTC.

The V and J genes are TRBV12-3 or TRBV12-4 and TRBJ1-2, with 8 bases identical to TRBD1. V dropped 3 bases and J dropped 4; count of bases not matched to a gene: 7. The CDR3 has 15 amino acids. Written as DNA, the CDR3 is TGTGCCAGCAGTTTGAAAAGGACAGGGACCTATGGCTACACCTTC. Its protein is CASSLKRTGTYGYTF.

At least ten counts were recorded for this clonotype. The chain employs TRBV5-1 and TRBJ2-1; D is ambiguous. The CDR3 covers 11 residues. The germline gives CDR1 SGHRS, CDR2 YFSETQ. V was pared by 6 bases and J by 6 bases, with 7 bases between. The CDR3 sequence: CASTDGNEQFF. The CDR3 DNA reads as TGCGCCAGCACTGATGGCAATGAGCAGTTCTTC.

This clonotype was found a few times. The chain employs TRBV7-9 and TRBJ2-2; D gene ambiguous. Per the germline V gene, CDR1 is SEHNR and CDR2 is FQNEAQ (reference sequence). Trimming removed 4 bases at V and 6 bases at J, with 15 bases between. The CDR3 runs to 15 residues. The CDR3 DNA reads as TGTGCCAGCAGCTCCCTAGTTAGGCCCCCCGGGGAGCTGTTTTTT. This gives the protein CASSSLVRPPGELFF. The whole variable domain, filled in from reference TRBV7-9 and TRBJ2-2, reads DTGVSQNPRHKITKRGQNVTFRCDPISEHNRLYWYRQTLGQGPEFLTYFQNEAQLEKSRLLSDRFSAERPKGSFSTLEIQRTEQGDSAMYLCASSSLVRPPGELFFGEGSRLTVL.

The chain uses TRBV6-5 and TRBJ1-2; perhaps TRBD1 as D (5 bases). V lost 2 bases, J lost 0 bases, and 13 bases lay in between. In germline, CDR1 is MNHEY, CDR2 SVGAGI. The CDR3 runs to 16 residues. CDR3 protein: CASSYKVGGPNYGYTF. The CDR3 coding sequence is TGTGCCAGCAGTTACAAGGTTGGGGGACCTAACTATGGCTACACCTTC.

There are a few counts of this clonotype. The chain employs TRBV6-1 and TRBJ1-1; the D is unclear. The CDR3 totals 14 residues. Trimming stripped 2 bases from V and 4 bases from J, with 11 bases between. Germline assignment: CDR1 MNHNS and CDR2 SASEGT. The CDR3 loop reads CASSEMGRTTEAFF. CDR3 DNA sequence: TGTGCCAGCAGTGAAATGGGGAGGACCACTGAAGCTTTCTTT.

This chain links TRBV18 with TRBJ1-2; possibly TRBD1 for D (5 bases). Per the germline V gene, CDR1 is KGHSH and CDR2 is LQKENI. The CDR3 has 15 amino acids. V dropped 2 bases and J dropped 4 bases, with 14 bases sitting between them. The CDR3 spells CASSPGAGRLYGYTF. CDR3 coding DNA: TGTGCCAGCTCACCAGGGGCAGGGAGACTCTATGGCTACACCTTC.

This clonotype was seen repeatedly, ten times or more. The chain uses TRBV20-1 and TRBJ1-5; maybe TRBD1 (6 bases). From germline, CDR1 is DFQATT and CDR2 SNEGSKA (reference sequence). This CDR3 has 14 amino acids. Trimming removed 0 bases from V and 3 bases from J, with 9 bases in between. CDR3 loop: CSAREAGANQPQHF. The CDR3 region has the DNA TGCAGTGCTAGAGAGGCAGGGGCCAATCAGCCCCAGCATTTT.

This chain links TRBV6-2 or TRBV6-3 with TRBJ2-5; a possible D gene is TRBD2 (6 bases). Trimming took off 2 bases at V and 4 bases at J, with 14 bases between the two ends. The CDR3 spans 15 residues. In germline, CDR1 is MNHEY, CDR2 SVGEGT. The CDR3: CASSYPTRRAETQYF. The CDR3 bases are TGTGCCAGCAGTTACCCGACTAGAAGGGCAGAGACCCAGTACTTC.

The rearrangement uses TRBV7-9 and TRBJ2-5, with 9 bases matching TRBD2. The junction had 4 bases not matched to a gene; V was cut back by 5 bases and J by 3 bases. Germline-derived CDR1 and CDR2 are SEHNR and FQNEAQ (reference sequence). This CDR3 contains 14 residues. The CDR3 DNA sequence: TGTGCCAGCAGCCCGGGACTAGCCAAAGAGACCCAGTACTTC. Protein: CASSPGLAKETQYF.

CDR3 in amino acids: CASSFRDSLYNEQFF. The CDR3 bases are TGTGCCAGCAGCTTCCGGGACAGCCTTTACAATGAGCAGTTCTTC. The chain carries TRBV7-9 and TRBJ2-1, with TRBD1 matching 7 bases. Germline-derived CDR1 and CDR2 are SEHNR and FQNEAQ (reference sequence). The CDR3 sequence is 15 residues long. V shed 3 bases and J 4 bases; nucleotides not matched to a gene: 6.

This clonotype was found a few times. The chain recombines TRBV5-1 with TRBJ2-2; tentatively, D is TRBD1 (6 bases). V dropped 0 bases and J dropped 4 bases, with 10 bases sitting between them. This CDR3 comprises 15 residues. The germline V gene has CDR1 SGHRS and CDR2 YFSETQ. This chain's CDR3 is CASSLVTGSTGELFF. CDR3 nucleotide sequence: TGCGCCAGCAGCTTGGTAACAGGGAGCACCGGGGAGCTGTTTTTT.

This clonotype appeared many times. This rearrangement joins TRBV12-3 or TRBV12-4 to TRBJ1-5; no clear D gene. The germline V and J ends were trimmed by 2 bases and 1 base, with 12 bases remaining between them. The CDR3 is 16 residues long. The CDR3 DNA is TGTGCCAGCAGTTTAAGCGGTATTTGGAGCAATCAGCCCCAGCATTTT. Translated, it gives CASSLSGIWSNQPQHF.

There are many counts of this clonotype. This rearrangement joins TRBV5-1 to TRBJ2-3; 8 nucleotides match TRBD1. Losses at the gene ends were 2 bases for V and 1 base for J; bases not matched to a gene: 3. Germline V CDR1 and CDR2: SGHRS, YFSETQ. This CDR3 is built from 15 residues. In nucleotides, the CDR3 is TGCGCCAGCAGCTTACAGGGACAGGGCACAGATACGCAGTATTTT. This gives the protein CASSLQGQGTDTQYF.

CDR3 DNA: TGTGCCTGGACCGGCGGGGTTGGGGTGAACACTGAAGCTTTCTTT. Protein product: CAWTGGVGVNTEAFF. The chain uses TRBV30 and TRBJ1-1; the D is unclear. The germline CDR1 and CDR2 sequences are GTSNPN and SVGIG (reference sequence). The CDR3 consists of 15 residues. The V end was cut by 4 bases, the J end by 0 bases, with 15 bases between.

This clonotype was counted at least ten times. The chain is built from TRBV20-1 and TRBJ1-4, with a weak D call TRBD1 (5 bases). Germline V gene data show CDR1 as DFQATT and CDR2 as SNEGSKA (reference sequence). The CDR3 is made up of 15 amino acids. V lost 3 bases to trimming and J lost 5 bases, with 16 bases between them. The CDR3 nucleotides read TGCAGTGCTAGTCCCAAATCAGGGAGAAATGAAAAACTGTTTTTT. Amino acid sequence: CSASPKSGRNEKLFF.

This clonotype was seen a handful of times. V is TRBV7-9 and J is TRBJ1-1; possible D gene TRBD1, 6 bases. The CDR3 runs 13 residues. Germline V lookup: CDR1 SEHNR, CDR2 FQNEAQ (reference sequence). Trimming took off 5 bases at V and 6 bases at J, with 13 bases between the two ends. The CDR3: CASSPGTYSEAFF. The DNA for the CDR3 is TGTGCCAGCAGCCCTGGGACATATTCTGAAGCTTTCTTT.

This clonotype was recorded many times. This chain links TRBV20-1 with TRBJ1-4, with a tentative D call TRBD1 (6 bases). This CDR3 region has 14 residues. Germline loops: CDR1 DFQATT, CDR2 SNEGSKA (reference sequence). Trimming left V 0 bases short and J 7 bases short, with 12 bases between. CDR3 nucleotide sequence: TGCAGTGCTAGAGATTGGCAGGGGTTTGAAAAACTGTTTTTT. This codes for CSARDWQGFEKLFF.